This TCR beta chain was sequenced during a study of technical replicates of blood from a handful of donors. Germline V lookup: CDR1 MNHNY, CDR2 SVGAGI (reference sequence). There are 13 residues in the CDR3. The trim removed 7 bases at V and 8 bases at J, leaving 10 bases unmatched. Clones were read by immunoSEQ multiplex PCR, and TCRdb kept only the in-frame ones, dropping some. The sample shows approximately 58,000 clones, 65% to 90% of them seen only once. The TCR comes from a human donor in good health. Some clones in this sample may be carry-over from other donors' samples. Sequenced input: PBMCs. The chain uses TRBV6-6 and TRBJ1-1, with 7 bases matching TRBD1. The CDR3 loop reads CASTRGQSFEAFF. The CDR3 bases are TGTGCCAGCACCCGGGGACAGTCGTTCGAAGCTTTCTTT.